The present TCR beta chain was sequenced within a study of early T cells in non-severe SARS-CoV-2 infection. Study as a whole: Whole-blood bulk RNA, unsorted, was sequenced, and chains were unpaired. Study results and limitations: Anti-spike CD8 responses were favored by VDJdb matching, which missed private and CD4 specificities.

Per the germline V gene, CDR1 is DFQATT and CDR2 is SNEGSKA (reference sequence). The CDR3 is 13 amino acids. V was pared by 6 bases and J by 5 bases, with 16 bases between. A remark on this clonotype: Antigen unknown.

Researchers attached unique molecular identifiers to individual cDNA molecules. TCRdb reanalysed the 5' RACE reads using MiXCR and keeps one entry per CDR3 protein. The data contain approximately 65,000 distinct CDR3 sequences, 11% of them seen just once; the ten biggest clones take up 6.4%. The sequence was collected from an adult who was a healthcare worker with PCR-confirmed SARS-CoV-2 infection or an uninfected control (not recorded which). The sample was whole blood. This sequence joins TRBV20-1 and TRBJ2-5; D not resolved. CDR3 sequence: CSAPYGVRETQYF. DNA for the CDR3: TGCAGTGCCCCCTATGGAGTCCGTGAGACCCAGTACTTC.